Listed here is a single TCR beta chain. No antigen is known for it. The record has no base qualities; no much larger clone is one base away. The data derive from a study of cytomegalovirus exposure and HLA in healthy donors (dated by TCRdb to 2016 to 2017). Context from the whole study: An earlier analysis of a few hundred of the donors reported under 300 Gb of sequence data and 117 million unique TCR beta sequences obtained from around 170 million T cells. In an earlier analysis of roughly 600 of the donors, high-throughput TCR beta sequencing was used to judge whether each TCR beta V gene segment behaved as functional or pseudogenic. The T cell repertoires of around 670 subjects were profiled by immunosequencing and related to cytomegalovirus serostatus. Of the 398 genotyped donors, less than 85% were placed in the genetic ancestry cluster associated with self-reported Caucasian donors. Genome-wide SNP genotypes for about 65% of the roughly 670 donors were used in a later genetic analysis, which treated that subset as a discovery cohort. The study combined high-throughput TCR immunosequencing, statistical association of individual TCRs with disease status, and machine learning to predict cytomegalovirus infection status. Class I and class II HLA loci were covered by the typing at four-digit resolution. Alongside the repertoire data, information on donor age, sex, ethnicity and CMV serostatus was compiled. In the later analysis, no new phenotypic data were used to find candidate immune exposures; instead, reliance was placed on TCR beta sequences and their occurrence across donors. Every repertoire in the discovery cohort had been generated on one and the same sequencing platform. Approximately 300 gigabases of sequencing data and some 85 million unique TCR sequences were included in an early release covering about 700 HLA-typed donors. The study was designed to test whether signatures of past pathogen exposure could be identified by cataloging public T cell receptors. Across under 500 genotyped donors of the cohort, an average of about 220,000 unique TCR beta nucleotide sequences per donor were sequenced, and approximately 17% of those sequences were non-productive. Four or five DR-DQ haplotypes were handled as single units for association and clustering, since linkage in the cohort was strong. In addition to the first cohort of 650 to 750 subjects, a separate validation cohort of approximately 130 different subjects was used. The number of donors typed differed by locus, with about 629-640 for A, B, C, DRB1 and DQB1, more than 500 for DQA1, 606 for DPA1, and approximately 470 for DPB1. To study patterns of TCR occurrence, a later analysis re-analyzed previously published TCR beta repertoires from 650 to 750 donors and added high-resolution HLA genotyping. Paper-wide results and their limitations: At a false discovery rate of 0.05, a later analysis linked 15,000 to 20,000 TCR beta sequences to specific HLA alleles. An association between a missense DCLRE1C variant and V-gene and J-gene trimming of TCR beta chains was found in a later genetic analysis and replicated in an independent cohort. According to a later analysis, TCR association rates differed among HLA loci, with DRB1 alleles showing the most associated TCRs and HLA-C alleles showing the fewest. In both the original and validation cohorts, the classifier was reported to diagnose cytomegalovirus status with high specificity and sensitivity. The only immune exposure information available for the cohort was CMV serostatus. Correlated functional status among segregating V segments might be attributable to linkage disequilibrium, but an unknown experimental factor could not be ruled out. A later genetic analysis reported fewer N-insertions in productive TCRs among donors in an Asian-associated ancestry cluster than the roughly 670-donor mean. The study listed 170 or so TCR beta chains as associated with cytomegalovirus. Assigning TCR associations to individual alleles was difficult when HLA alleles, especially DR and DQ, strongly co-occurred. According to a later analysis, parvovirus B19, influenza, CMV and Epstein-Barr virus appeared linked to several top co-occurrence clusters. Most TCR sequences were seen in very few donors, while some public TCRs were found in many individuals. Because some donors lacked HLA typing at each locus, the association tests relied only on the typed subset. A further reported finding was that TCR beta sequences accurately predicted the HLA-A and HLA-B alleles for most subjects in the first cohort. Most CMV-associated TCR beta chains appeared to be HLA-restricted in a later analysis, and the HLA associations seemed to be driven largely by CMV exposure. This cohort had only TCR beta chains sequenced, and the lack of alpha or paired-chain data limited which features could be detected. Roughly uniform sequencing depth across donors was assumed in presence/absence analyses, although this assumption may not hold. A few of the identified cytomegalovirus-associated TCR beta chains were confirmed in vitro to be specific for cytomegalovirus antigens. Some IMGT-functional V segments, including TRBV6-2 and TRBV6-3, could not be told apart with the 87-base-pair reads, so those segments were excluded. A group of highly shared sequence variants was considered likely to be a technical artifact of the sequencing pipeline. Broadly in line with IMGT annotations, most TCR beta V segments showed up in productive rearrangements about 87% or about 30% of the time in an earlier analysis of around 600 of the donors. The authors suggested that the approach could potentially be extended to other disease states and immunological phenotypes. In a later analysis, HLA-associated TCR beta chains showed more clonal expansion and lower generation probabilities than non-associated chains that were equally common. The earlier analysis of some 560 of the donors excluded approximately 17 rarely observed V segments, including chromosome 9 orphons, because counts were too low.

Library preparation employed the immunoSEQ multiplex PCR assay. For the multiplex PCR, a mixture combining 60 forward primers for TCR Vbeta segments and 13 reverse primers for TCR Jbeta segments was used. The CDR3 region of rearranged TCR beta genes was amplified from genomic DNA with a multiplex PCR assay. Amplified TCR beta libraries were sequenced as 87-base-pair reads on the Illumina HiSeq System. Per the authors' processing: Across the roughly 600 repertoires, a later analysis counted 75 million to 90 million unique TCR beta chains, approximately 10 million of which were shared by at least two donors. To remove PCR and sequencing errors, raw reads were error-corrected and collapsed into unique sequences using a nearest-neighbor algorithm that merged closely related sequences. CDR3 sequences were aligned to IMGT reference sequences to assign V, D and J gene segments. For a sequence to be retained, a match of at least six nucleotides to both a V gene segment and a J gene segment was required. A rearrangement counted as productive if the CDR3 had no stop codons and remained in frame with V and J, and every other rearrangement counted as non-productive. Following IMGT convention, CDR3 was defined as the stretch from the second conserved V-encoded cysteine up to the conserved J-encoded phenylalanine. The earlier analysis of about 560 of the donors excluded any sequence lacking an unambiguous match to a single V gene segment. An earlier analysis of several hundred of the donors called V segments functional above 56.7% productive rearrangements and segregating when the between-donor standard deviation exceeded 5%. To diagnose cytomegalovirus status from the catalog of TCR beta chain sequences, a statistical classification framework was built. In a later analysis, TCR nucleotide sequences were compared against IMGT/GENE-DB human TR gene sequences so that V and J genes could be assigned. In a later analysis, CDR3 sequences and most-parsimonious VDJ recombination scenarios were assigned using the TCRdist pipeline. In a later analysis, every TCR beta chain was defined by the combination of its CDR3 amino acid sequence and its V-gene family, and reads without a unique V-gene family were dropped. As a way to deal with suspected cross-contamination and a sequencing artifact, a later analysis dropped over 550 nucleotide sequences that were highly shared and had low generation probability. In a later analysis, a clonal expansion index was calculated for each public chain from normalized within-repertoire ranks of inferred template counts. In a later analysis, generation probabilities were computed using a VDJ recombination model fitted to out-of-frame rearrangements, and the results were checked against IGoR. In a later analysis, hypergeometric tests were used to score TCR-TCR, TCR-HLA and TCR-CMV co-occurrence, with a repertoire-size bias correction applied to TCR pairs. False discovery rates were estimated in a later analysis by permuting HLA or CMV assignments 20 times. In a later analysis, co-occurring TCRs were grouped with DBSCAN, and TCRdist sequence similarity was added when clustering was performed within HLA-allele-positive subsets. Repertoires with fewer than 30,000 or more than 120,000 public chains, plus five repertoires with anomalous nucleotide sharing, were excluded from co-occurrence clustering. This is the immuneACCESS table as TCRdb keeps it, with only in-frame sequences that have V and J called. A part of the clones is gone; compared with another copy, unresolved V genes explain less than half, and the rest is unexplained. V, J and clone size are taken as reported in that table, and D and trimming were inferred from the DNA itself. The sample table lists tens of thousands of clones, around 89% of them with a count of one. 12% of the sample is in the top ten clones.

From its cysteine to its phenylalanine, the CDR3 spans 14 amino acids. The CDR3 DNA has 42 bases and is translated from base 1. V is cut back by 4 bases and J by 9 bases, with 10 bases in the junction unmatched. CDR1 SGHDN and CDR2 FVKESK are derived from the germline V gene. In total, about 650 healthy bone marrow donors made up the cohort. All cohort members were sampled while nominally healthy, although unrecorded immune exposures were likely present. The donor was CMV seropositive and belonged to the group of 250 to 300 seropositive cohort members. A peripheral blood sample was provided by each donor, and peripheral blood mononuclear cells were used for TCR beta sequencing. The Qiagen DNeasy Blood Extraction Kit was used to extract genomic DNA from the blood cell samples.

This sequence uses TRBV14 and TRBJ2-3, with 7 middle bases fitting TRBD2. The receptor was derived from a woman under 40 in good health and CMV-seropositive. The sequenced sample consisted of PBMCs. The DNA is TGTGCCAGCAGCCCGTCTGGGACTATTAGGACGCAGTATTTT. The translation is CASSPSGTIRTQYF. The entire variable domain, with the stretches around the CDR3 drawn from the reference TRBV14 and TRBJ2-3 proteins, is EAGVTQFPSHSVIEKGQTVTLRCDPISGHDNLYWYRRVMGKEIKFLLHFVKESKQDESGMPNNRFLAERTGGTYSTLKVQPAELEDSGVYFCASSPSGTIRTQYFGPGTRLTVL.